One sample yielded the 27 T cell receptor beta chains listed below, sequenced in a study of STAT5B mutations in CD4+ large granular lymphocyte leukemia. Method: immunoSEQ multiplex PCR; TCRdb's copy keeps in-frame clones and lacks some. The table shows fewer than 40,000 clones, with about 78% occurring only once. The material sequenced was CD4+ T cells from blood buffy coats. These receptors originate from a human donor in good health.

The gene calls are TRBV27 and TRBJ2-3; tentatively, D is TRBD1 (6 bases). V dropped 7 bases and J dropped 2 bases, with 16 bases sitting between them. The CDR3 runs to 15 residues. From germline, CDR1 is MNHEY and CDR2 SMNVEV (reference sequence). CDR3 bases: TGTGCCAGCAAACGACAGGCCTCCTACACAGATACGCAGTATTTT. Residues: CASKRQASYTDTQYF.

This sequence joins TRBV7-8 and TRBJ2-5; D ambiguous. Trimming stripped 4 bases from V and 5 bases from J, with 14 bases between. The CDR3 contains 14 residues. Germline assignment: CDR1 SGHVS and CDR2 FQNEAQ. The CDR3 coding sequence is TGTGCCAGCAGCTCGACCTTTAACGGGGAGACCCAGTACTTC. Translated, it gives CASSSTFNGETQYF.

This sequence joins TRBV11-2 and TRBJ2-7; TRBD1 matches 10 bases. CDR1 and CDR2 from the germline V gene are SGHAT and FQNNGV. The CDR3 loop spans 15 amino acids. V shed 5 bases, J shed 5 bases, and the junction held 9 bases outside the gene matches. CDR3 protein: CASSPIRDRGHEQYF. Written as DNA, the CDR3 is TGTGCCAGCAGCCCAATCCGGGACAGGGGCCACGAGCAGTACTTC. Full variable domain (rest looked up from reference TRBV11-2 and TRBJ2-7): EAGVAQSPRYKIIEKRQSVAFWCNPISGHATLYWYQQILGQGPKLLIQFQNNGVVDDSQLPKDRFSAERLKGVDSTLKIQPAKLEDSAVYLCASSPIRDRGHEQYFGPGTRLTVT.

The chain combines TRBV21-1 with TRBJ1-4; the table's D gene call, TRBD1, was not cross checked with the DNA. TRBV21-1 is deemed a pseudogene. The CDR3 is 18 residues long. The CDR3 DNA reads TGTGCCAGGAGACAGGGGGTTGGTGGTTGGGAACCTAATGAAAAACTGTTTTTT. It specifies CARRQGVGGWEPNEKLFF.

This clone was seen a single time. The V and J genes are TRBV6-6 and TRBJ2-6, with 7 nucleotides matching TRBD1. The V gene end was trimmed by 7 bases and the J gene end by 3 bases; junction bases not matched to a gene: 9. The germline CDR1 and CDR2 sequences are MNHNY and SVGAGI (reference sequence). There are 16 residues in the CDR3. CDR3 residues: CASTREGGRGANVLTF. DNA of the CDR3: TGTGCCAGCACACGCGAAGGGGGCCGTGGGGCCAACGTCCTGACTTTC.

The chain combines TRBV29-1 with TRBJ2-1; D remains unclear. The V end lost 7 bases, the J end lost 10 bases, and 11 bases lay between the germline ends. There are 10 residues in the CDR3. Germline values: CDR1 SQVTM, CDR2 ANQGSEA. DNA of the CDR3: TGCAGCGCCCTAAGGCGGGAGCAGTTCTTC. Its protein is CSALRREQFF.

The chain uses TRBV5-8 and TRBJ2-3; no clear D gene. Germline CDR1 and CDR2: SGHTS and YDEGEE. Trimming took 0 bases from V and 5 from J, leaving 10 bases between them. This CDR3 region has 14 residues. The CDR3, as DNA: TGTGCCAGCAGCTTGGAAGGTCGTGAAGATACGCAGTATTTT. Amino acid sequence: CASSLEGREDTQYF.

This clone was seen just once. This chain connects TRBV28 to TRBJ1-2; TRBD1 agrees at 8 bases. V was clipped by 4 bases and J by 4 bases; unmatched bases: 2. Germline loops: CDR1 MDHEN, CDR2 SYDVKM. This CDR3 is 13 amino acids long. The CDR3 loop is CASSSGQGYGYTF. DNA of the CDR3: TGTGCCAGCAGTTCCGGACAGGGCTATGGCTACACCTTC.

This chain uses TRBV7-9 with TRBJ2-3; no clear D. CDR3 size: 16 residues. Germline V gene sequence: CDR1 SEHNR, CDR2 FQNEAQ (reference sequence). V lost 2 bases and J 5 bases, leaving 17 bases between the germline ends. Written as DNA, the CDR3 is TGTGCCAGCAGCTTACGTGCCTACCAAGTCTTAGATACGCAGTATTTT. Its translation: CASSLRAYQVLDTQYF.

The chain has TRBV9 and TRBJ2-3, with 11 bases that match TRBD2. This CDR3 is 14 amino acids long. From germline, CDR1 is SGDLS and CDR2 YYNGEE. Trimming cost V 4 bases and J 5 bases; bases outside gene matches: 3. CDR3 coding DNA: TGTGCCAGCAGCCCCGGGACTAGCGGAGATACGCAGTATTTT. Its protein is CASSPGTSGDTQYF.

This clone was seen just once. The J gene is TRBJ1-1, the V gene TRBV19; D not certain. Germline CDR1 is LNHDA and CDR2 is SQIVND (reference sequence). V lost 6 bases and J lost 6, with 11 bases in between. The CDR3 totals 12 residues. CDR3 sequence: CASSQQRAEAFF. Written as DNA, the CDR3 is TGTGCCAGTAGCCAGCAGAGGGCTGAAGCTTTCTTT. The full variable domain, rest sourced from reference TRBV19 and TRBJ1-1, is DGGITQSPKYLFRKEGQNVTLSCEQNLNHDAMYWYRQDPGQGLRLIYYSQIVNDFQKGDIAEGYSVSREKKESFPLTVTSAQKNPTAFYLCASSQQRAEAFFGQGTRLTVV.

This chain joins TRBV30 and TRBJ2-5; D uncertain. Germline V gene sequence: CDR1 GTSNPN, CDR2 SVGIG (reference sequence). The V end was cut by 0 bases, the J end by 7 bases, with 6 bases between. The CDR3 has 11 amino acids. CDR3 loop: CAWSVSRTQYF. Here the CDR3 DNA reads TGTGCCTGGAGTGTTTCGAGGACCCAGTACTTC.

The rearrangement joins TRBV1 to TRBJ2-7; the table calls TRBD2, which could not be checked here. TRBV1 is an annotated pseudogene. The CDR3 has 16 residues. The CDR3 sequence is CTSSQIKLAGHYEQYF. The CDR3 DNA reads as TGCACCAGCAGCCAAATAAAGCTAGCGGGACACTACGAGCAGTACTTC.

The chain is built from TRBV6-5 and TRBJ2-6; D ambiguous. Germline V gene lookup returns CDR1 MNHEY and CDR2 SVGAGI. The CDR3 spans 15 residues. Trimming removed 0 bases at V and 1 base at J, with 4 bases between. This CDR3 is CASSYSGSGANVLTF. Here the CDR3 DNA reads TGTGCCAGCAGTTACTCGGGTTCTGGGGCCAACGTCCTGACTTTC.

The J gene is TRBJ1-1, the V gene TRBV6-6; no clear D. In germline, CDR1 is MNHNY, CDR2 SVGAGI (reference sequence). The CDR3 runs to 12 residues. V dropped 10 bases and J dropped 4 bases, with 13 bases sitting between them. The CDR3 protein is CATRNMGTEAFF. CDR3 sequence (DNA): TGTGCCACCCGAAACATGGGCACTGAAGCTTTCTTT.

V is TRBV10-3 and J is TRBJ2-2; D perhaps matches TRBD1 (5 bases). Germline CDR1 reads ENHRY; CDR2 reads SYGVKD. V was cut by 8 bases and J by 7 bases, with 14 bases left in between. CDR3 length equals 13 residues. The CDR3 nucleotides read TGTGCCATCCTCGCGCAGGGTGGCGGGGAGCTGTTTTTT. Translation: CAILAQGGGELFF.

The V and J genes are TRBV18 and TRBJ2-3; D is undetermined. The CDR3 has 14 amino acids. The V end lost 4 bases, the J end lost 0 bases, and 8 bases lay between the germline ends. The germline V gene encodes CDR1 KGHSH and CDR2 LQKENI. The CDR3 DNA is TGTGCCAGCTCACAGTCCAGAAGCACAGATACGCAGTATTTT. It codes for CASSQSRSTDTQYF.

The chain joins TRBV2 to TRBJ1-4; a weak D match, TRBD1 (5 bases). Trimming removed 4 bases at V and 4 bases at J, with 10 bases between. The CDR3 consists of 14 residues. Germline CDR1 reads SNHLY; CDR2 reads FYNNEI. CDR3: CASSVRQGNEKLFF. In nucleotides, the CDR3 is TGTGCCAGCAGTGTGCGTCAGGGTAATGAAAAACTGTTTTTT.

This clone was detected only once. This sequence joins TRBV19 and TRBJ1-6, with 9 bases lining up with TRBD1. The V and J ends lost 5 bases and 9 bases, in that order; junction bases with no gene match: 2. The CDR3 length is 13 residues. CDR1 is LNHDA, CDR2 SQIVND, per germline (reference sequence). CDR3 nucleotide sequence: TGTGCCAGTAGTCTGACAGGGGGTTCACCCCTCCACTTT. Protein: CASSLTGGSPLHF.

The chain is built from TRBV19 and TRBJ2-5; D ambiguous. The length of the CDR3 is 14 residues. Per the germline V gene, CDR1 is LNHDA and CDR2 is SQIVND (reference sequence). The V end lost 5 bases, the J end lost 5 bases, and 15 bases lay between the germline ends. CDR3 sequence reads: CASSARVLEETQYF. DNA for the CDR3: TGTGCCAGTAGTGCTCGGGTCCTCGAGGAGACCCAGTACTTC.

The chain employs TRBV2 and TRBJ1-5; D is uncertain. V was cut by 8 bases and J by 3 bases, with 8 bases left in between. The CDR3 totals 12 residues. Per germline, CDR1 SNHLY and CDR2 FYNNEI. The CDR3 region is CASEGHNQPQHF. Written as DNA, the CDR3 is TGTGCCAGCGAGGGCCACAATCAGCCCCAGCATTTT. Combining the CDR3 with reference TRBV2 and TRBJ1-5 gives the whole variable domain EPEVTQTPSHQVTQMGQEVILRCVPISNHLYFYWYRQILGQKVEFLVSFYNNEISEKSEIFDDQFSVERPDGSNFTLKIRSTKLEDSAMYFCASEGHNQPQHFGDGTRLSIL.

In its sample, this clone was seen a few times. DNA for the CDR3: TGTGCCAGCAGCGCGGACAGCGCCACCAATCAGCCCCAGCATTTT. Translated, it gives CASSADSATNQPQHF. The chain links TRBV4-2 to TRBJ1-5; a weak D match, TRBD1 (6 bases). Germline V gene sequence: CDR1 LGHNA, CDR2 YNFKEQ. The CDR3 is 15 amino acids. Trimming shortened V by 5 bases and J by 3 bases, and 14 bases separated the two germline ends.

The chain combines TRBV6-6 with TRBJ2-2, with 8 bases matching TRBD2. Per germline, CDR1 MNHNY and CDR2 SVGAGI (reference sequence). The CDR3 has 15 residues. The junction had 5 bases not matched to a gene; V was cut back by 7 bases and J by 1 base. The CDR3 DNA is TGTGCCAGCACCGCCGGGGGGGGGAACACCGGGGAGCTGTTTTTT. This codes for CASTAGGGNTGELFF.

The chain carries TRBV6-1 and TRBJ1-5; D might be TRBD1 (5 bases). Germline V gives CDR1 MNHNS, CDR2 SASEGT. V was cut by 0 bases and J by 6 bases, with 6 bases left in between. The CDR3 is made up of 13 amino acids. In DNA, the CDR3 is TGTGCCAGCAGTGAAGCGAGGGGTCAGCCCCAGCATTTT. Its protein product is CASSEARGQPQHF.

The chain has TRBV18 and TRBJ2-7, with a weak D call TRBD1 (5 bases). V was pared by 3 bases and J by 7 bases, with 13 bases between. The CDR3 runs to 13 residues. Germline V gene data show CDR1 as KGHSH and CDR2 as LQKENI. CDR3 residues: CASSPTATGEQYF. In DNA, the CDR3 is TGTGCCAGCTCACCGACAGCTACGGGTGAGCAGTACTTC.

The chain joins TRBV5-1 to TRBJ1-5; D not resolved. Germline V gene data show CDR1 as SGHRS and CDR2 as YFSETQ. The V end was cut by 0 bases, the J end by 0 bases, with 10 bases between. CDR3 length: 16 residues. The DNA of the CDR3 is TGCGCCAGCAGCTTGGGAGGCGGGAATAGCAATCAGCCCCAGCATTTT. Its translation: CASSLGGGNSNQPQHF.

In nucleotides, the CDR3 is TGTGCCAGCAGCGGTTGGGACAGGGTATCTGATACGCAGTATTTT. This sequence encodes CASSGWDRVSDTQYF. This rearrangement joins TRBV9 to TRBJ2-3; 9 bases align to TRBD1. This CDR3 region has 15 residues. Germline V gives CDR1 SGDLS, CDR2 YYNGEE. The V gene end was trimmed by 3 bases and the J gene end by 6 bases; junction bases not matched to a gene: 8.